The rows below give T cell receptor beta chains drawn from one sample of a study of T cell clones after liver transplantation. Repertoires were generated with immunoSEQ multiplex PCR, while TCRdb's copy carries only in-frame clones and drops some. This repertoire shows 16,000 or so clones, 80% to 90% found once; its top ten account for around 13%. The input for sequencing was CD8+ T cells from blood, taken approximately 45 months after liver transplant. The receptor set was obtained from a human patient who received a liver transplant. A subset of T cells may come from the graft donor. Each CDR3 is given with its conserved first and last residue. A D gene is named only where the DNA matches it firmly. Size values are once, few and many counts, or a class for expanded clones, and some rows have none.

v_call: TRBV27; clone_size: once; d_call: .; j_call: TRBJ2-7; cdr3_nt: TGTGCCACCTTGGGAAGGGCCTACGAGCAGTACTTC; cdr3_aa: CATLGRAYEQYF
v_call: TRBV19; clone_size: .; d_call: TRBD1; j_call: TRBJ1-2; cdr3_nt: TGTGCCAGTAGCTTCACCGGGACAGACTATGGCTACACCTTC; cdr3_aa: CASSFTGTDYGYTF
v_call: TRBV29-1; clone_size: .; d_call: .; j_call: TRBJ2-2; cdr3_nt: TGCAGCGTTGACTCCGCTTCCACAGGGGAGCTGTTTTTT; cdr3_aa: CSVDSASTGELFF
v_call: TRBV27; clone_size: .; d_call: .; j_call: TRBJ2-1; cdr3_nt: TGTGCCAGCAGTGCCTACAATGAGCAGTTCTTC; cdr3_aa: CASSAYNEQFF
v_call: TRBV2; clone_size: .; d_call: TRBD2; j_call: TRBJ2-7; cdr3_nt: TGTGCCAGCACGGCGGGGGGCTACGAGCAGTACTTC; cdr3_aa: CASTAGGYEQYF
v_call: TRBV28; clone_size: .; d_call: TRBD1; j_call: TRBJ2-5; cdr3_nt: TGTGCCAGCAGTTTACGACAGGGGAGCCAAGAGACCCAGTACTTC; cdr3_aa: CASSLRQGSQETQYF
v_call: TRBV10-2; clone_size: once; d_call: TRBD1; j_call: TRBJ1-3; cdr3_nt: TGCGCCAGCAGTACCAGGGGGATCTCTGGAAACACCATATATTTT; cdr3_aa: CASSTRGISGNTIYF
v_call: TRBV5-1; clone_size: .; d_call: TRBD1; j_call: TRBJ1-1; cdr3_nt: TGCGCCAGCAGCTTGCATAGGGACAGGGACACTGAAGCTTTCTTT; cdr3_aa: CASSLHRDRDTEAFF
v_call: TRBV2; clone_size: .; d_call: TRBD2; j_call: TRBJ2-3; cdr3_nt: TGTGCCAGCAGTGAAGGAGCGGGAAGTTTGGATACGCAGTATTTT; cdr3_aa: CASSEGAGSLDTQYF
v_call: TRBV6-6; clone_size: .; d_call: .; j_call: TRBJ1-3; cdr3_nt: TGTGCCAGCAGTTACCCCAATTATGGAAACACCATATATTTT; cdr3_aa: CASSYPNYGNTIYF